Following are 9 T cell receptor beta chains from one sample sequenced in a study of T cells in Graves' hyperthyroidism and ophthalmopathy. RNA transcripts were the template for amplifying TCR beta CDR3 regions. Using the HTBI primer set, a first-round RT-PCR was run on the TCR CDR3. TCRdb fed the multiplex PCR reads into MiXCR, producing one record per CDR3 protein. In the table there are 700,000 to 950,000 distinct CDR3 sequences, just over 35% of which are singletons. Source material: blood. These receptors all come from a woman aged 40 to 50 with Graves' hyperthyroidism.

This clonotype was observed a handful of times. This chain uses TRBV28 with TRBJ2-7; D unresolved. CDR1 MDHEN and CDR2 SYDVKM come from the germline V gene. V was clipped by 5 bases and J by 5 bases, with 16 bases between them. The CDR3 covers 14 residues. CDR3 sequence: CASSRPSLRDEQYF. The CDR3 nucleotides are TGTGCCAGCAGTCGACCGTCCCTTAGGGACGAGCAGTACTTC.

A few counts support this clonotype. This sequence joins TRBV25-1 and TRBJ2-5; D uncertain. Germline V gene sequence: CDR1 MGHDK, CDR2 SYGVNS. The CDR3 sequence is 12 residues long. Trimming cost V 9 bases and J 5 bases, with 13 bases left between them. The chain's CDR3 is CASRGSVETQYF. The DNA of the CDR3 is TGTGCCAGTAGAGGTAGTGTGGAGACCCAGTACTTC.

Notes on this clonotype: A much larger clone is a single base away; this may be a read error. The rearrangement uses TRBV2 and TRBJ1-3; D not resolved. The CDR3 runs 15 residues. Per germline, CDR1 SNHLY and CDR2 FYNNEI. The CDR3 here is CASRKSGSSGNTIHF. In DNA, the CDR3 is TGTGCCAGCAGGAAGTCTGGGAGCTCTGGAAACACCATACATTTT.

Regarding this clonotype: A read error may explain this, as a much larger clone is one base away. V usage is TRBV14 and J usage is TRBJ1-1, with D uncertain. In germline, CDR1 is SGHDN, CDR2 FVKESK. The CDR3 contains 10 residues. The CDR3 nucleotides are TGTGCCAGCAGCCAAGTGCAGGCTCTCTTT. Its translation is CASSQVQALF.

This clonotype was found a few times. The genes are TRBV20-1 and TRBJ1-2; D is uncertain. Germline assignment: CDR1 DFQATT and CDR2 SNEGSKA (reference sequence). The germline V and J ends were trimmed by 3 bases and 2 bases, with 13 bases remaining between them. There are 14 residues in the CDR3. The CDR3 spells CSASFMPPNYGYTF. The CDR3 nucleotides are TGCAGTGCTAGTTTCATGCCACCAAACTATGGCTACACCTTC.

In this sample, this clonotype turned up a few times. This sequence joins TRBV12-3 or TRBV12-4 and TRBJ1-5; no clear D. The length of the CDR3 is 13 residues. The V end lost 3 bases, the J end lost 5 bases, and 8 bases lay between the germline ends. CDR3 amino acids: CASSFIGDQPQHF. The CDR3 coding sequence is TGTGCCAGCAGTTTTATTGGGGATCAGCCCCAGCATTTT.

The table lists this clonotype with a few counts. The J gene is TRBJ1-1, the V gene TRBV4-1; no reliable D call. This CDR3 region has 15 residues. V was cut by 4 bases and J by 1 base, with 13 bases left in between. CDR1 is MGHRA and CDR2 is YSYEKL in the germline V gene. CDR3 DNA: TGCGCCAGCAGCCCCTTGCGAAACGGGAACACTGAAGCTTTCTTT. Translation gives CASSPLRNGNTEAFF.

The rearrangement joins TRBV12-5 to TRBJ1-1, with a possible D match to TRBD1 (6 bases). This CDR3 contains 17 residues. Per the germline V gene, CDR1 is LGHNT and CDR2 is FRNRAP. V was shortened by 3 bases and J by 0 bases, with 17 bases between the two germline ends. Here the CDR3 reads CASGLQQGGLMNTEAFF. CDR3 sequence (DNA): TGTGCTAGTGGTTTACAACAGGGAGGCCTCATGAACACTGAAGCTTTCTTT.

This clonotype has more than one count but fewer than ten. V is TRBV7-2 and J is TRBJ1-2; no definite D call. CDR3 length equals 16 residues. Trimming removed 0 bases from V and 4 bases from J, with 15 bases in between. Germline lookup yields CDR1 SGHTA and CDR2 FQGNSA. The CDR3, as DNA: TGTGCCAGCAGCTTAGCGATAAGGACGTCAGCCTATGGCTACACCTTC. This codes for CASSLAIRTSAYGYTF.